These 15 T cell receptor beta chains were all obtained from the same sample, sequenced in a study of blood T cell repertoires in COVID-19. Repertoires were generated with immunoSEQ multiplex PCR, while TCRdb's copy carries only in-frame clones and drops some. The sample lists 170,000 or so clones, around nine tenths occurring once. Material: peripheral blood. These receptors were taken from a woman aged 18-35 years who had recovered from COVID-19.

The rearrangement joins TRBV18 to TRBJ2-7, with D unresolved. Germline V gives CDR1 KGHSH, CDR2 LQKENI. The CDR3 consists of 14 residues. Trimming left V 0 bases short and J 2 bases short, with 8 bases between. The CDR3 loop reads CASSPPFSPYEQYV. The CDR3 nucleotides read TGTGCCAGCTCACCACCGTTCAGTCCCTACGAGCAGTACGTC.

V gene TRBV6-5 combines with J gene TRBJ2-7; 8 bases match TRBD2. The CDR3 contains 15 residues. Germline CDR1 is MNHEY and CDR2 is SVGAGI. V was clipped by 8 bases and J by 7 bases; unmatched bases: 16. The CDR3 protein is CASHSVQRGSLEQYF. The CDR3 DNA is TGTGCCAGCCATTCTGTCCAGCGGGGGAGCCTTGAGCAGTACTTC.

This clone came up once. CDR3 nucleotide sequence: TGTGCCAGCAGCTTGGCAGGGGCGCCCCAAAATGAGCAGTTCTTC. It yields the protein CASSLAGAPQNEQFF. The chain couples TRBV5-4 to TRBJ2-1; tentative D call: TRBD1 (6 bases). The CDR3 has 15 amino acids. Germline CDR1 and CDR2: SGHNT and YYREEE (reference sequence). The V and J ends lost 0 bases and 7 bases respectively, with 14 bases between them. The whole variable domain, remainder taken from reference TRBV5-4 and TRBJ2-1, is ETGVTQSPTHLIKTRGQQVTLRCSSQSGHNTVSWYQQALGQGPQFIFQYYREEENGRGNFPPRFSGLQFPNYSSELNVNALELDDSALYLCASSLAGAPQNEQFFGPGTRLTVL.

This chain connects TRBV19 to TRBJ2-1; weak D call: TRBD2 (6 bases). Germline CDR1 reads LNHDA; CDR2 reads SQIVND (reference sequence). This CDR3 has 14 residues. V dropped 4 bases and J dropped 7 bases, with 14 bases sitting between them. The DNA of the CDR3 is TGTGCCAGTAGTAATTCCGGGACTCCGAATGAGCAGTTCTTC. Residues: CASSNSGTPNEQFF.

CDR3 DNA sequence: TGTGCCAGCAGCTTAGTGGGGGGGTATGATGAGCAGTTCTTC. Translating gives CASSLVGGYDEQFF. The chain links TRBV7-8 to TRBJ2-1; 7 bases match TRBD2. CDR3 length: 14 residues. The junction had 5 bases not matched to a gene; V was cut back by 1 base and J by 8 bases. Per the germline V gene, CDR1 is SGHVS and CDR2 is FQNEAQ.

This sequence joins TRBV19 and TRBJ2-1; D remains ambiguous. V gave up 6 bases and J gave up 5 bases, with 5 bases separating them. The germline CDR1 and CDR2 sequences are LNHDA and SQIVND (reference sequence). The CDR3 sequence is 11 residues long. The CDR3: CASRADNEQFF. CDR3 in DNA: TGTGCCAGTAGGGCGGACAATGAGCAGTTCTTC. The full variable domain, with the rest looked up from reference TRBV19 and TRBJ2-1, is DGGITQSPKYLFRKEGQNVTLSCEQNLNHDAMYWYRQDPGQGLRLIYYSQIVNDFQKGDIAEGYSVSREKKESFPLTVTSAQKNPTAFYLCASRADNEQFFGPGTRLTVL.

The chain joins TRBV11-3 to TRBJ2-3; D possibly corresponds to TRBD2 (6 bases). Looked up from germline, CDR1 is SGHNT and CDR2 is YENEEA. The CDR3 is 15 residues long. Trimming removed 5 bases from V and 1 base from J, with 13 bases in between. The CDR3 spells CASSQEGGRTDTQYF. The CDR3 DNA reads as TGTGCCAGCAGCCAGGAGGGTGGGCGCACAGATACGCAGTATTTT.

The genes are TRBV14 and TRBJ1-1; TRBD1 agrees at 8 bases. The ends lost 3 bases at V and 6 bases at J; junction bases unmatched: 3. This CDR3 comprises 13 residues. From germline, CDR1 is SGHDN and CDR2 FVKESK. The DNA for the CDR3 is TGTGCCAGCAGCCACCAGGGGGCGGCTGAAGCTTTCTTT. This sequence encodes CASSHQGAAEAFF. Together with reference TRBV14 and TRBJ1-1, the CDR3 gives the full variable domain: EAGVTQFPSHSVIEKGQTVTLRCDPISGHDNLYWYRRVMGKEIKFLLHFVKESKQDESGMPNNRFLAERTGGTYSTLKVQPAELEDSGVYFCASSHQGAAEAFFGQGTRLTVV.

The rearrangement uses TRBV4-3 and TRBJ1-2; 8 bases map to TRBD1. The germline gives CDR1 LGHNA, CDR2 YSLEER. J gave up 4 bases and V 0 bases, and 7 bases lay outside the gene matches. The CDR3 length is 16 residues. Here the CDR3 reads CASSQDSGGSGYGYTF. CDR3 nucleotide sequence: TGCGCCAGCAGCCAAGACTCAGGGGGCTCTGGCTATGGCTACACCTTC.

This chain connects TRBV19 to TRBJ2-3; 9 bases align to TRBD2. Trimming took 7 bases from V and 1 from J; bases not matched to a gene: 15. Germline V gives CDR1 LNHDA, CDR2 SQIVND (reference sequence). The CDR3 is 18 residues long. As DNA, the CDR3 is TGTGCCAGTACCCCTCCAGCGGGTCGCGGGGGGGGCACAGATACGCAGTATTTT. This translates into CASTPPAGRGGGTDTQYF. The full variable domain, rest sourced from reference TRBV19 and TRBJ2-3, is DGGITQSPKYLFRKEGQNVTLSCEQNLNHDAMYWYRQDPGQGLRLIYYSQIVNDFQKGDIAEGYSVSREKKESFPLTVTSAQKNPTAFYLCASTPPAGRGGGTDTQYFGPGTRLTVL.

Concerning this clone itself: This specimen includes other DNA sequences encoding the same CDR3. The chain recombines TRBV10-3 with TRBJ1-1; no firm D call. The V gene lost 2 bases and the J gene lost 0 bases, with 4 bases spanning the gap. Germline V gene lookup returns CDR1 ENHRY and CDR2 SYGVKD. This CDR3 spans 13 amino acids. The CDR3 DNA sequence: TGTGCCATCAGTGAGACAGTGAACACTGAAGCTTTCTTT. This sequence encodes CAISETVNTEAFF.

This clone has only one observation. J is TRBJ2-5 and V is TRBV7-2; D is perhaps TRBD1 (6 bases). The CDR3 spans 15 residues. CDR1 is SGHTA and CDR2 is FQGNSA in the germline V gene. V lost 6 bases and J 5 bases, leaving 19 bases between the germline ends. CDR3 protein: CASSSIGGIGETQYF. CDR3 nucleotide sequence: TGTGCCAGCAGTTCTATAGGGGGAATTGGGGAGACCCAGTACTTC. Together with reference TRBV7-2 and TRBJ2-5, the CDR3 gives the full variable domain: GAGVSQSPSNKVTEKGKDVELRCDPISGHTALYWYRQSLGQGLEFLIYFQGNSAPDKSGLPSDRFSAERTGGSVSTLTIQRTQQEDSAVYLCASSSIGGIGETQYFGPGTRLLVL.

The chain joins TRBV10-3 to TRBJ1-1; TRBD1 might be the D (6 bases). Trimming removed 6 bases at V and 0 bases at J, with 14 bases between. Germline V lookup: CDR1 ENHRY, CDR2 SYGVKD. The CDR3 consists of 15 residues. The CDR3 reads CAIRVAGVMNTEAFF. The CDR3 DNA reads TGTGCCATCAGGGTAGCAGGGGTCATGAACACTGAAGCTTTCTTT.

J is TRBJ2-2 and V is TRBV10-3, with TRBD1 as a possible D gene (5 bases). This CDR3 is built from 13 residues. The germline V and J ends were trimmed by 2 bases and 6 bases, with 7 bases remaining between them. The germline V gene has CDR1 ENHRY and CDR2 SYGVKD. The CDR3 here is CAISEDRAGELFF. The CDR3 DNA reads TGTGCCATCAGTGAGGACAGAGCCGGGGAGCTGTTTTTT.

The chain combines TRBV10-3 with TRBJ1-5; tentatively, D is TRBD1 (5 bases). The V gene lost 0 bases and the J gene lost 5 bases, with 14 bases spanning the gap. This CDR3 is 16 amino acids long. Germline V gene data show CDR1 as ENHRY and CDR2 as SYGVKD. CDR3 region: CAISESGEDMYQPQHF. Written as DNA, the CDR3 is TGTGCCATCAGTGAGTCGGGGGAGGACATGTATCAGCCCCAGCATTTT.